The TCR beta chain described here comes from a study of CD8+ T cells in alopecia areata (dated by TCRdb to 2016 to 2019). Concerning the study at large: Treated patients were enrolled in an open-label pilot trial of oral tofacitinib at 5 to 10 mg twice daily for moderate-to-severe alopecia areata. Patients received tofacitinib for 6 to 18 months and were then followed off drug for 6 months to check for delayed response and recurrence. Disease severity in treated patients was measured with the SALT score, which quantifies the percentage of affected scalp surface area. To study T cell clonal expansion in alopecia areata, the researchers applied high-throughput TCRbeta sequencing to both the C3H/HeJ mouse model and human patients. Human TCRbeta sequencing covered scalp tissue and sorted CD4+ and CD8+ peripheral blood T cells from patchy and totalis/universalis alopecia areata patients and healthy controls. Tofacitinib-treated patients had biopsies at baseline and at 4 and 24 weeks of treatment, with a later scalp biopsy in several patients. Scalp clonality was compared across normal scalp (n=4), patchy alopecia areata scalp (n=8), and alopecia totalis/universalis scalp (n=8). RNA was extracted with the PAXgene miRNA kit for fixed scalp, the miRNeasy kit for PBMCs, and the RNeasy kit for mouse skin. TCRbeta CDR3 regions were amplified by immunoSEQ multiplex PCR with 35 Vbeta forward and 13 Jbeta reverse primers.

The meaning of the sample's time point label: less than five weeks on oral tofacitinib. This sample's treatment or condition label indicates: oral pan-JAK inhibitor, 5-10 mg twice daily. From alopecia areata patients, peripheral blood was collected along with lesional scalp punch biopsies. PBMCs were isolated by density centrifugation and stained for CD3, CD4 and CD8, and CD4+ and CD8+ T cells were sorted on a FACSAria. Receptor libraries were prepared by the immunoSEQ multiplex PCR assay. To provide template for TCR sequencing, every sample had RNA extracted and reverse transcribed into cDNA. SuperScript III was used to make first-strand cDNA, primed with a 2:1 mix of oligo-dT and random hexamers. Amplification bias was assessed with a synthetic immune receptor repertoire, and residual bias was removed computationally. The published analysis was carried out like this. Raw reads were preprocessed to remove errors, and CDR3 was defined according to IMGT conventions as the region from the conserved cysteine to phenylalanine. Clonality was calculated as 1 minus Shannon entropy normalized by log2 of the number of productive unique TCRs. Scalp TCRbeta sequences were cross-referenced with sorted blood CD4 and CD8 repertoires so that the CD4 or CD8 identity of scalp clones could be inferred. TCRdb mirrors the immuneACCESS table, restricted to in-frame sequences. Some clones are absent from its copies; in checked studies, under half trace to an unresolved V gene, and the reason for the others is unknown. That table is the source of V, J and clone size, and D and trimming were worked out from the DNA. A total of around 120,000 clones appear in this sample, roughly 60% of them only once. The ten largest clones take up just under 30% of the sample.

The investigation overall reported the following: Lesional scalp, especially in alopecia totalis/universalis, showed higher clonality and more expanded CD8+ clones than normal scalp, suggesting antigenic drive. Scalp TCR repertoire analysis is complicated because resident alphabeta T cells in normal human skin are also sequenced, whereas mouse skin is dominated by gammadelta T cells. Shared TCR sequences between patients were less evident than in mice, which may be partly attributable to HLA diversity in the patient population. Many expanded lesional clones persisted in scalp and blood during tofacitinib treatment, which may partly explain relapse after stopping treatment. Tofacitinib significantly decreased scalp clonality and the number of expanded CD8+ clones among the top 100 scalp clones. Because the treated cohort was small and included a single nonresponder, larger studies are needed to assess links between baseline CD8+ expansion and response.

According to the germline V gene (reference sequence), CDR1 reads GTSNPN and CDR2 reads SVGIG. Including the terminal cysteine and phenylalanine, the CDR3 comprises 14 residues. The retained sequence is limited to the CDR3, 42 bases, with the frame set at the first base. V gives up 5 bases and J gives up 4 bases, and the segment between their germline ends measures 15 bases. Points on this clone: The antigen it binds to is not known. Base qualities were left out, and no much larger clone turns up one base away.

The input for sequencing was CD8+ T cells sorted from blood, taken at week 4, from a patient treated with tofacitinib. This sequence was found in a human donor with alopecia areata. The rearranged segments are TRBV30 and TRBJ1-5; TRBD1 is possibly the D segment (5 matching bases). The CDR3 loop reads CAWASARANQPQHF. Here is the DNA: TGTGCCTGGGCCTCCGCCAGGGCTAATCAGCCCCAGCATTTT.